This TCR beta chain was documented in a study of blood T cell repertoires in COVID-19. Method: immunoSEQ multiplex PCR; TCRdb's copy keeps in-frame clones and lacks some. The sample lists roughly 280,000 clones; 70% to 90% were seen once. This CDR3 comprises 16 residues. With V trimmed by 6 bases and J by 2 bases, 10 bases remained unmatched. The germline gives CDR1 LNHDA, CDR2 SQIVND (reference sequence). The sample was peripheral blood. This receptor was taken from a man aged 18-30 years with active or convalescent COVID-19. V and J are TRBV19 and TRBJ2-1; 7 bases are a match to TRBD1. CDR3 DNA sequence: TGTGCCAGTAGCGTTACCGGGACAGCGACCTACAATGAGCAGTTCTTC. This encodes CASSVTGTATYNEQFF.